One sample yielded the 13 T cell receptor beta chains listed below, sequenced in a study of blood T cell repertoires in COVID-19. The repertoire was sequenced with immunoSEQ multiplex PCR; TCRdb's copy has only in-frame clones and lacks some. This sample has 200,000 to 250,000 clones; roughly 90% occur once, and the top ten carry 3% to 4.5%. Sequencing was performed on PBMCs or T cells enriched from blood (not recorded which). All receptors derive from a woman in her thirties or forties with acute COVID-19.

The chain is built from TRBV27 and TRBJ1-6, with a tentative D call TRBD1 (6 bases). Germline V gene data show CDR1 as MNHEY and CDR2 as SMNVEV (reference sequence). Trimming pared 2 bases from V and 3 bases from J, leaving 11 bases between. The CDR3 is 16 residues long. The CDR3 spells CASSLGQISYNSPLHF. For the CDR3, the DNA is TGTGCCAGCAGTTTAGGACAGATAAGCTATAATTCACCCCTCCACTTT.

This clone appeared once. This chain joins TRBV24-1 and TRBJ1-6; TRBD1 is a possible D gene (5 bases). The CDR3 contains 14 residues. V lost 4 bases to trimming and J lost 8 bases, with 11 bases between them. Looked up from germline, CDR1 is KGHDR and CDR2 is SFDVKD. This CDR3 reads CATSESRGDSPLHF. The CDR3, as DNA: TGTGCCACCAGTGAATCAAGGGGTGATTCACCCCTCCACTTT.

This sequence joins TRBV7-9 and TRBJ2-1; D may be TRBD2 (6 bases). This CDR3 region has 13 residues. V lost 1 base, J lost 15 bases, and 16 bases lay in between. Looked up from germline, CDR1 is SEHNR and CDR2 is FQNEAQ (reference sequence). This CDR3 reads CASSLVGLILPFF. The CDR3 DNA follows: TGTGCCAGCAGCTTAGTTGGACTAATTCTGCCGTTCTTC. Full variable domain (missing parts from reference TRBV7-9 and TRBJ2-1): DTGVSQNPRHKITKRGQNVTFRCDPISEHNRLYWYRQTLGQGPEFLTYFQNEAQLEKSRLLSDRFSAERPKGSFSTLEIQRTEQGDSAMYLCASSLVGLILPFFGPGTRLTVL.

The chain couples TRBV9 to TRBJ1-2; D gene unclear. CDR1 is SGDLS, CDR2 YYNGEE, per germline. CDR3 length: 14 amino acids. The germline V and J ends were trimmed by 5 bases and 10 bases, with 21 bases remaining between them. The DNA for the CDR3 is TGTGCCAGCAGTCGTAGAAGCTCTGATCCGTTCTACACCTTC. Translating it yields CASSRRSSDPFYTF.

This clone was seen more than once but under ten times. The rearrangement uses TRBV7-9 and TRBJ1-1; D might be TRBD1 (6 bases). The germline V gene has CDR1 SEHNR and CDR2 FQNEAQ (reference sequence). The CDR3 is made up of 16 amino acids. V gave up 0 bases and J gave up 5 bases, with 16 bases separating them. In DNA, the CDR3 is TGTGCCAGCAGCTTAGCGGGAGTTCAGGGGATGACTGAAGCTTTCTTT. Translation: CASSLAGVQGMTEAFF.

This clone came up a few times. The chain uses TRBV19 and TRBJ1-1, with 8 positions matching TRBD1. V lost 5 bases to trimming and J lost 10 bases; unmatched junction nucleotides: 18. The CDR3 has 16 residues. From germline, CDR1 is LNHDA and CDR2 SQIVND (reference sequence). CDR3 DNA sequence: TGTGCCAGTAGTCTGCCAGGGGGACAGGCGGCGGTGGTAGCTTTCTTT. Amino acids: CASSLPGGQAAVVAFF.

The chain joins TRBV29-1 to TRBJ1-2, with 9 bases matching TRBD1. Germline loops: CDR1 SQVTM, CDR2 ANQGSEA. The CDR3 covers 13 residues. Germline trimming cut 7 bases from V and 4 bases from J; bases unmatched to any gene: 7. In DNA, the CDR3 is TGCAGCGCCAAGGACAGGGGTAGCTATGGCTACACCTTC. Translating gives CSAKDRGSYGYTF.

The chain has TRBV12-3 or TRBV12-4 and TRBJ1-4, with no clear D. The germline V and J ends were trimmed by 6 bases and 8 bases, with 10 bases remaining between them. The CDR3 is 12 residues long. CDR3 DNA: TGTGCCAGCAGCCCCCTCGGGGAAAAACTGTTTTTT. This encodes CASSPLGEKLFF.

This chain links TRBV7-6 with TRBJ2-5; possible D gene TRBD1, 5 bases. The V gene's germline CDR1 is SGHVS and CDR2 FNYEAQ. CDR3 length: 16 residues. Trimming stripped 2 bases from V and 5 bases from J, with 18 bases between. The CDR3 nucleotides read TGTGCCAGCAGCTTACTTAGGGGATCCCCGGGCGAGACCCAGTACTTC. This gives the protein CASSLLRGSPGETQYF.

This clone was recorded once. The chain is built from TRBV6-5 and TRBJ1-4, with TRBD1 identical over 8 bases. V gave up 6 bases and J gave up 4 bases; unmatched junction bases: 4. From germline, CDR1 is MNHEY and CDR2 SVGAGI. The CDR3 totals 14 residues. CDR3 nucleotide sequence: TGTGCCAGCAGGTCGACAGGGGTTAATGAAAAACTGTTTTTT. Translating it yields CASRSTGVNEKLFF.

The chain recombines TRBV2 with TRBJ2-5; TRBD1 aligns across 8 bases. With V trimmed by 6 bases and J by 5 bases, 14 bases remained unmatched. The CDR3 loop spans 16 amino acids. Looked up from germline, CDR1 is SNHLY and CDR2 is FYNNEI. The CDR3 is CASRATTGGGMETQYF. The DNA of the CDR3 is TGTGCCAGCAGAGCAACTACAGGGGGAGGTATGGAGACCCAGTACTTC.

The rearrangement links TRBV12-2 to TRBJ1-1; the table's D call of TRBD1 was not tested on the DNA. TRBV12-2 is marked as a pseudogene. The CDR3 is 18 residues long. The chain's CDR3 is CASRFFRGLPLLNTEAFF. The CDR3 nucleotides read TGTGCAAGTCGCTTTTTCAGGGGCCTACCCCTCTTGAACACTGAAGCTTTCTTT.

J is TRBJ1-1 and V is TRBV20-1; D is uncertain. Germline CDR1 is DFQATT and CDR2 is SNEGSKA (reference sequence). V was shortened by 3 bases and J by 11 bases, with 13 bases between the two germline ends. This CDR3 region has 11 residues. For the CDR3, the DNA is TGCAGTGCTAGGGAGGCCAGGCGGGCTTTCTTT. Protein: CSAREARRAFF.